The 14 T cell receptor beta chains below all came from one sample that was sequenced in a study of graft-versus-host responses after intestinal transplantation. Antigens of these TCRs are unknown. Profiling relied on immunoSEQ multiplex PCR, and the TCRdb table lists in-frame clones only, not all of them. The data contain 90,000 to 150,000 clones, just under 95% of them singletons. The starting material was unstimulated CD4+ T cells sorted from spleen or lymph node cells, obtained before intestinal transplant. The receptors here all came from a human donor who received an intestinal transplant.

J is TRBJ2-3 and V is TRBV30, with 8 positions matching TRBD1. V shed 2 bases, J shed 5 bases, and the junction held 3 bases outside the gene matches. Per germline, CDR1 GTSNPN and CDR2 SVGIG (reference sequence). This CDR3 has 13 amino acids. CDR3 amino acids: CAWSKDREDTQYF. The CDR3, as DNA: TGTGCCTGGAGTAAGGACAGGGAAGATACGCAGTATTTT.

The CDR3 here is CASSAGGLRGYTF. The CDR3, as DNA: TGTGCCAGCAGTGCAGGGGGCTTGAGGGGCTACACCTTC. The chain joins TRBV6-1 to TRBJ1-2, with 8 bases fitting TRBD1. CDR3 length: 13 residues. With 4 bases clipped from V and 8 bases from J, the junction kept 6 bases outside the gene matches. CDR1 and CDR2 (germline): MNHNS, SASEGT.

A few counts support this clone. The chain joins TRBV10-3 to TRBJ1-2, with D uncertain. V was pared by 0 bases and J by 7 bases, with 18 bases between. The CDR3 length is 16 residues. Germline CDR1 reads ENHRY; CDR2 reads SYGVKD. The CDR3 region is CAISESGGGRRAGYTF. The CDR3 coding sequence is TGTGCCATCAGTGAGTCAGGAGGAGGGCGAAGGGCTGGCTACACCTTC.

V usage is TRBV19 and J usage is TRBJ2-1, with 12 bases identical to TRBD2. V gave up 5 bases and J gave up 8 bases; unmatched junction bases: 7. CDR3 length equals 15 residues. Germline V CDR1 and CDR2: LNHDA, SQIVND (reference sequence). The CDR3 is CASSPTSGRGDEQFF. CDR3 coding DNA: TGTGCCAGTAGTCCGACTAGCGGGAGAGGCGATGAGCAGTTCTTC.

This chain joins TRBV27 and TRBJ2-3, with 7 bases fitting TRBD1. The length of the CDR3 is 12 residues. Per germline, CDR1 MNHEY and CDR2 SMNVEV (reference sequence). The V segment lost 8 bases and the J segment 1 base; nucleotides outside the gene matches: 0. The CDR3 loop reads CASQGGTDTQYF. DNA for the CDR3: TGTGCCAGCCAGGGGGGCACAGATACGCAGTATTTT.

This chain joins TRBV30 and TRBJ1-3; D is unresolved. Trimming shortened V by 3 bases and J by 0 bases, and 6 bases separated the two germline ends. Per the germline V gene, CDR1 is GTSNPN and CDR2 is SVGIG (reference sequence). The CDR3 length is 13 residues. In DNA, the CDR3 is TGTGCCTGGAGATACGGCTCTGGAAACACCATATATTTT. It translates to CAWRYGSGNTIYF.

The CDR3 reads CASSFRGRRNEQYF. The CDR3 DNA follows: TGTGCCAGCAGTTTCAGGGGGCGCCGGAACGAGCAGTACTTC. The rearrangement links TRBV27 to TRBJ2-7, with TRBD1 identical over 8 bases. CDR3 length: 14 residues. After removal of 3 bases from V and 5 bases from J, the junction contained 6 bases not matched to a gene. Germline V gene data show CDR1 as MNHEY and CDR2 as SMNVEV (reference sequence).

The rearrangement joins TRBV7-8 to TRBJ2-3; 7 bases line up with TRBD1. CDR1 and CDR2 (germline): SGHVS, FQNEAQ. With 5 bases clipped from V and 3 bases from J, the junction kept 11 bases outside the gene matches. The CDR3 covers 16 residues. The CDR3, as DNA: TGTGCCAGCAGCACAAGACAGGGTCTGTGGACAGATACGCAGTATTTT. Translating gives CASSTRQGLWTDTQYF.

The gene calls are TRBV19 and TRBJ2-1; no clear D gene. The V and J ends lost 7 bases and 3 bases respectively, with 13 bases between them. Germline V gene data show CDR1 as LNHDA and CDR2 as SQIVND (reference sequence). The CDR3 extends over 14 amino acids. The CDR3 DNA follows: TGTGCCAGTACGATGTTCCTCAACTACAATGAGCAGTTCTTC. Its protein product is CASTMFLNYNEQFF.

The CDR3 here is CASSGPAGGPGETQYF. In nucleotides, the CDR3 is TGTGCCAGCAGTGGTCCGGCGGGAGGGCCCGGAGAGACCCAGTACTTC. This rearrangement joins TRBV2 to TRBJ2-5; 9 bases are a match to TRBD2. CDR3 length: 16 amino acids. Germline CDR1 is SNHLY and CDR2 is FYNNEI. The junction had 10 bases not matched to a gene; V was cut back by 4 bases and J by 4 bases.

The chain carries TRBV28 and TRBJ2-7; 7 bases agree with TRBD1. The V gene's germline CDR1 is MDHEN and CDR2 SYDVKM. There are 15 residues in the CDR3. Germline trimming cut 7 bases from V and 2 bases from J; bases unmatched to any gene: 11. Here the CDR3 reads CASILQGSGPYEQYF. The CDR3 DNA reads TGTGCCAGCATCTTACAGGGGAGTGGGCCCTACGAGCAGTACTTC. The whole variable domain, filled in from reference TRBV28 and TRBJ2-7, reads DVKVTQSSRYLVKRTGEKVFLECVQDMDHENMFWYRQDPGLGLRLIYFSYDVKMKEKGDIPEGYSVSREKKERFSLILESASTNQTSMYLCASILQGSGPYEQYFGPGTRLTVT.

The gene calls are TRBV30 and TRBJ1-5; 10 nucleotides agree with TRBD1. V was pared by 3 bases and J by 4 bases, with 6 bases of the junction left unmatched. CDR1 and CDR2 (germline): GTSNPN, SVGIG (reference sequence). This CDR3 region has 15 residues. The CDR3 region is CAWRGPGQGNQPQHF. In nucleotides, the CDR3 is TGTGCCTGGAGGGGGCCGGGACAGGGGAATCAGCCCCAGCATTTT. Full variable domain (remainder filled in from reference TRBV30 and TRBJ1-5): SQTIHQWPATLVQPVGSPLSLECTVEGTSNPNLYWYRQAAGRGLQLLFYSVGIGQISSEVPQNLSASRPQDRQFILSSKKLLLSDSGFYLCAWRGPGQGNQPQHFGDGTRLSIL.

This clone was found once. The chain links TRBV4-1 to TRBJ2-7; D is possibly TRBD1 or TRBD2 (6 bases each). Trimming left V 4 bases short and J 6 bases short, with 25 bases between. The CDR3 extends over 17 amino acids. Germline V CDR1 and CDR2: MGHRA, YSYEKL. In DNA, the CDR3 is TGCGCCAGCAGCCTTCAGTTTTGGGGGGCAGGAGCTTTCGAGCAGTACTTC. This translates into CASSLQFWGAGAFEQYF.

This rearrangement joins TRBV7-8 to TRBJ2-1; D uncertain. CDR1 and CDR2 from the germline V gene are SGHVS and FQNEAQ. The CDR3 contains 12 residues. V shed 5 bases and J shed 4 bases, with 6 bases lying between them. The CDR3 bases are TGTGCCAGCAGCCATTATTACAATGAGCAGTTCTTC. Translating it yields CASSHYYNEQFF.